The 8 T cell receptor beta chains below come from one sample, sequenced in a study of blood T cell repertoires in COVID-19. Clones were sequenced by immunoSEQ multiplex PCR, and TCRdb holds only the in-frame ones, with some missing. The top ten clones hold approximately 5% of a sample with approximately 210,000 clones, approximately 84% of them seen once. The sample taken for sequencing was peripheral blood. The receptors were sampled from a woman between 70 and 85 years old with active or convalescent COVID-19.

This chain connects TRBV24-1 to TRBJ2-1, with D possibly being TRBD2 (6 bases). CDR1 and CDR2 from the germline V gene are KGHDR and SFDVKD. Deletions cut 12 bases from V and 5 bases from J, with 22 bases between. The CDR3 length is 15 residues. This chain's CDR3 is CAVGRGLAIDNEQFF. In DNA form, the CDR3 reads TGTGCCGTAGGGCGCGGGCTAGCGATTGACAATGAGCAGTTCTTC.

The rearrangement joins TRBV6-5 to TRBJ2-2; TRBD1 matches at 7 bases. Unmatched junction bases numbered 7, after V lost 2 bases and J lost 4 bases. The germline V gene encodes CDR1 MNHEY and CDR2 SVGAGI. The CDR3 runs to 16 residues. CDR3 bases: TGTGCCAGCAGTTACCTGTCGACAGGGCTCACCGGGGAGCTGTTTTTT. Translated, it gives CASSYLSTGLTGELFF.

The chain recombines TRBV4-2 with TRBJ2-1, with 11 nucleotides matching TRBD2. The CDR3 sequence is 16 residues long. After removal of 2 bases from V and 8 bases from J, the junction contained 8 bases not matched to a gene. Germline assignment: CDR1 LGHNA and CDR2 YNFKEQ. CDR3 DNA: TGTGCCAGCAGCCAAACTAGCGGGAGAAGGTTCGATGAGCAGTTCTTC. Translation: CASSQTSGRRFDEQFF.

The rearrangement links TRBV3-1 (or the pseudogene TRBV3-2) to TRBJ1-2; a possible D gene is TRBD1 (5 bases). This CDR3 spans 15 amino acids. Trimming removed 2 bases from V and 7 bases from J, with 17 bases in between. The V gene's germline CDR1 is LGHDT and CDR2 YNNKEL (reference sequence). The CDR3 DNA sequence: TGTGCCAGCAGCCAACAGGGTCTGGGTTTTGGTGGCTACACCTTC. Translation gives CASSQQGLGFGGYTF.

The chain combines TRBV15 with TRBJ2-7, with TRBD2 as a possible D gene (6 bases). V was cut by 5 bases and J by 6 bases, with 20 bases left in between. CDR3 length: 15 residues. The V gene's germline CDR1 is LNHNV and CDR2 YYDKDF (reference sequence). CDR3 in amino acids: CATSPKMGGAAEQYF. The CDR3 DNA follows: TGTGCCACCAGCCCTAAAATGGGGGGAGCGGCCGAGCAGTACTTC.

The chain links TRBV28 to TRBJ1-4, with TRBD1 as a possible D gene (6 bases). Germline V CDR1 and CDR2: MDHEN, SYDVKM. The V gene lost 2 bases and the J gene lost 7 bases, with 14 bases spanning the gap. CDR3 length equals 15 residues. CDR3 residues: CASSLPNRVGEKLFF. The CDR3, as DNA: TGTGCCAGCAGTTTACCAAACAGGGTGGGTGAAAAACTGTTTTTT.

The CDR3 here is CASRLSVGAGELFF. The CDR3 bases are TGCGCCAGCAGACTAAGCGTTGGTGCCGGGGAGCTGTTTTTT. J is TRBJ2-2 and V is TRBV5-1; no clear D gene. In germline, CDR1 is SGHRS, CDR2 YFSETQ. The CDR3 has 14 amino acids. V was pared by 5 bases and J by 6 bases, with 14 bases between.

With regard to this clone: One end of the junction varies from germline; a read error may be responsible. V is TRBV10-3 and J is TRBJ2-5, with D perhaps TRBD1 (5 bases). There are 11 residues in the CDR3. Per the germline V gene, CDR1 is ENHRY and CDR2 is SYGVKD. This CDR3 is CAIGAQQTQYF. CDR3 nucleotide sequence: TGTGCCATCGGGGCCCAACAGACCCAGTACTTC.